This passage covers 20 T cell receptor beta chains from one sample sequenced in a study of cytomegalovirus exposure and HLA in healthy donors. Primers for the PCR totalled 60 Vbeta and 13 Jbeta. Assay: immunoSEQ multiplex PCR; the TCRdb copy retains only in-frame clones and omits some. Seen here are 100,000 to 150,000 clones, 80% observed once, and the top ten hold 4%. Material for sequencing was PBMCs. The receptors shown here come from a woman in her thirties or forties in good health and CMV-seronegative.

The chain links TRBV7-9 to TRBJ1-2; TRBD1 aligns across 7 bases. The CDR3 runs 14 residues. V gave up 2 bases and J gave up 9 bases; unmatched junction bases: 9. The germline V gene encodes CDR1 SEHNR and CDR2 FQNEAQ (reference sequence). The CDR3: CASSLSGTAYRYTF. CDR3 bases: TGTGCCAGCAGCTTATCCGGGACAGCGTACCGCTACACCTTC.

The chain uses TRBV15 and TRBJ1-4; possibly TRBD1 for D (5 bases). Looked up from germline, CDR1 is LNHNV and CDR2 is YYDKDF (reference sequence). Trimming pared 0 bases from V and 7 bases from J, leaving 15 bases between. CDR3 length: 16 amino acids. The CDR3, as DNA: TGTGCCACCAGCAGAGATCCGCGGGGGTCGAGTGAAAAACTGTTTTTT. Translation gives CATSRDPRGSSEKLFF. Full variable domain (missing parts from reference TRBV15 and TRBJ1-4): DAMVIQNPRYQVTQFGKPVTLSCSQTLNHNVMYWYQQKSSQAPKLLFHYYDKDFNNEADTPDNFQSRRPNTSFCFLDIRSPGLGDTAMYLCATSRDPRGSSEKLFFGSGTQLSVL.

The rearrangement links TRBV7-6 to TRBJ2-7, with 10 positions matching TRBD1. V gave up 0 bases and J gave up 4 bases; unmatched junction bases: 6. Germline assignment: CDR1 SGHVS and CDR2 FNYEAQ. The CDR3 runs 16 residues. The CDR3 DNA reads as TGTGCCAGCAGCTTAGCCTCTCCGGGACAGGGGTACGAGCAGTACTTC. Encoded protein: CASSLASPGQGYEQYF.

The gene calls are TRBV25-1 and TRBJ1-2; 7 positions match TRBD1. The V and J ends lost 3 bases and 8 bases, in that order; junction bases with no gene match: 9. There are 14 residues in the CDR3. Per germline, CDR1 MGHDK and CDR2 SYGVNS. The CDR3 DNA reads as TGTGCCAGCAGTGACAGGGGGAATCTGAAGGGCTACACCTTC. Amino acids: CASSDRGNLKGYTF.

V and J are TRBV5-6 and TRBJ2-6; D call uncertain. Germline lookup yields CDR1 SGHDT and CDR2 YYEEEE. Trimming cost V 3 bases and J 7 bases, with 5 bases left between them. This CDR3 region has 12 residues. DNA for the CDR3: TGTGCCAGCAGCTGGAGTGCCAACGTCCTGACTTTC. It encodes CASSWSANVLTF.

This chain links TRBV27 with TRBJ2-5; 7 nucleotides line up with TRBD1. The CDR3 is made up of 16 amino acids. With V trimmed by 6 bases and J by 2 bases, 12 bases remained unmatched. Germline values: CDR1 MNHEY, CDR2 SMNVEV (reference sequence). CDR3 coding DNA: TGTGCCAGCAGGACAACCACAGGGGTTAGGCAAGAGACCCAGTACTTC. It translates to CASRTTTGVRQETQYF.

The chain has TRBV4-1 and TRBJ2-3; the match to TRBD2 covers 8 bases. J was trimmed by 4 bases and V by 0 bases; bases with no gene match: 3. The germline CDR1 and CDR2 sequences are MGHRA and YSYEKL. The CDR3 length is 15 residues. This CDR3 reads CASSQEAGVADTQYF. The CDR3 DNA reads as TGCGCCAGCAGCCAAGAAGCGGGAGTGGCAGATACGCAGTATTTT.

This chain uses TRBV7-9 with TRBJ2-7, with 7 bases aligning to TRBD2. From germline, CDR1 is SEHNR and CDR2 FQNEAQ (reference sequence). The CDR3 extends over 16 amino acids. V lost 5 bases to trimming and J lost 1 base; unmatched junction nucleotides: 11. CDR3 DNA sequence: TGTGCCAGCAGCCCTACCCCTAGCGGACCGTCCTACGAGCAGTACTTC. This translates into CASSPTPSGPSYEQYF.

The chain combines TRBV6-1 with TRBJ2-3; the D gene is possibly TRBD1 (5 bases). Trimming took off 3 bases at V and 1 base at J, with 8 bases between the two ends. Germline CDR1 MNHNS, CDR2 SASEGT. The CDR3 loop spans 14 amino acids. DNA of the CDR3: TGTGCCAGCAGTGACTTGACAGGCACAGATACGCAGTATTTT. It specifies CASSDLTGTDTQYF.

The chain recombines TRBV28 with TRBJ1-1; D perhaps matches TRBD1 (6 bases). Trimming took 5 bases from V and 10 from J, leaving 17 bases between them. The CDR3 has 13 amino acids. From germline, CDR1 is MDHEN and CDR2 SYDVKM. CDR3 sequence reads: CASSLRGQGRAFF. CDR3 nucleotide sequence: TGTGCCAGCAGTCTTAGGGGCCAGGGGAGAGCTTTCTTT.

J is TRBJ2-7 and V is TRBV25-1; no clear D gene. This CDR3 contains 14 residues. The V gene lost 4 bases and the J gene lost 2 bases, with 12 bases spanning the gap. Germline V gene data show CDR1 as MGHDK and CDR2 as SYGVNS. In DNA, the CDR3 is TGTGCCAGCAGTGTGACTTTAAGTACCTACGAGCAGTACTTC. It translates to CASSVTLSTYEQYF.

The gene calls are TRBV6-5 and TRBJ1-4; 8 nucleotides line up with TRBD1. CDR3 length: 14 amino acids. V lost 5 bases to trimming and J lost 8 bases; unmatched junction nucleotides: 7. Per germline, CDR1 MNHEY and CDR2 SVGAGI. CDR3 loop: CASSRQGPREKLFF. The CDR3, as DNA: TGTGCCAGCAGTCGACAGGGGCCTAGGGAAAAACTGTTTTTT.

V and J are TRBV29-1 and TRBJ2-5; 12 bases agree with TRBD1. The CDR3 consists of 13 residues. CDR1 is SQVTM, CDR2 ANQGSEA, per germline. With V trimmed by 6 bases and J by 5 bases, 4 bases remained unmatched. CDR3 DNA sequence: TGCAGCGTAGGGACAGGGGGCGGCGAGACCCAGTACTTC. Translation gives CSVGTGGGETQYF. Full variable domain (remainder filled in from reference TRBV29-1 and TRBJ2-5): SAVISQKPSRDICQRGTSLTIQCQVDSQVTMMFWYRQQPGQSLTLIATANQGSEATYESGFVIDKFPISRPNLTFSTLTVSNMSPEDSSIYLCSVGTGGGETQYFGPGTRLLVL.

This chain uses TRBV21-1 with TRBJ2-7; the table's D call of TRBD1 was not tested on the DNA. TRBV21-1 corresponds to a pseudogene. The CDR3 consists of 15 residues. The CDR3 loop reads CASSRGQLLKTEQYF. The CDR3 DNA reads TGTGCCAGCAGCAGGGGACAGCTACTAAAGACTGAGCAGTACTTC.

As to this clone: At one boundary the junction diverges from the germline segment, which might be a read error. This chain joins TRBV5-1 and TRBJ2-5, with TRBD2 matching 13 bases. Germline V gene sequence: CDR1 SGHRS, CDR2 YFSETQ. CDR3 length equals 15 residues. The DNA for the CDR3 is TGCGCCAGCAGCCTAGGACTAGCGGGGGCCCAAAATCTAAACTTC. Translating gives CASSLGLAGAQNLNF.

This clone was counted between two and nine times. V and J are TRBV7-9 and TRBJ1-5, with 9 bases aligning to TRBD1. This CDR3 has 14 residues. Germline CDR1 reads SEHNR; CDR2 reads FQNEAQ (reference sequence). Unmatched junction bases numbered 6, after V lost 5 bases and J lost 7 bases. The chain's CDR3 is CASSATGGGQPQHF. CDR3 nucleotide sequence: TGTGCCAGCAGCGCGACAGGGGGAGGGCAGCCCCAGCATTTT.

This CDR3 is CASSLDRAQPQHF. CDR3 nucleotides: TGTGCCAGCAGCTTGGACAGGGCTCAGCCCCAGCATTTT. The J gene is TRBJ1-5, the V gene TRBV5-8; D may be TRBD1 (6 bases). The CDR3 sequence is 13 residues long. Trimming shortened V by 0 bases and J by 6 bases, and 7 bases separated the two germline ends. Germline assignment: CDR1 SGHTS and CDR2 YDEGEE.

Only one count was recorded for this clone. V usage is TRBV19 and J usage is TRBJ2-1; no reliable D call. From germline, CDR1 is LNHDA and CDR2 SQIVND (reference sequence). The CDR3 loop spans 12 amino acids. Trimming removed 7 bases from V and 3 bases from J, with 7 bases in between. The CDR3 DNA sequence: TGTGCCAGTAAATCGGGCTACAATGAGCAGTTCTTC. Amino acids: CASKSGYNEQFF.

Written as DNA, the CDR3 is TGTGCCAGCAGGGTTGAGGGTGGGGGGACCCTTAACTATGGCTACACCTTC. Protein product: CASRVEGGGTLNYGYTF. This chain links TRBV2 with TRBJ1-2; a possible D gene is TRBD1 (5 bases). This CDR3 spans 17 amino acids. The germline CDR1 and CDR2 sequences are SNHLY and FYNNEI. V was pared by 6 bases and J by 1 base, with 21 bases between. Full variable domain (rest looked up from reference TRBV2 and TRBJ1-2): EPEVTQTPSHQVTQMGQEVILRCVPISNHLYFYWYRQILGQKVEFLVSFYNNEISEKSEIFDDQFSVERPDGSNFTLKIRSTKLEDSAMYFCASRVEGGGTLNYGYTFGSGTRLTVV.

This chain uses TRBV27 with TRBJ1-1; TRBD1 agrees at 8 bases. CDR1 is MNHEY and CDR2 is SMNVEV in the germline V gene (reference sequence). V lost 3 bases, J lost 0 bases, and 6 bases stayed unmatched. The CDR3 extends over 16 amino acids. CDR3 sequence (DNA): TGTGCCAGCAGTTTCGGACAGGGTACCATGAACACTGAAGCTTTCTTT. Translating it yields CASSFGQGTMNTEAFF.